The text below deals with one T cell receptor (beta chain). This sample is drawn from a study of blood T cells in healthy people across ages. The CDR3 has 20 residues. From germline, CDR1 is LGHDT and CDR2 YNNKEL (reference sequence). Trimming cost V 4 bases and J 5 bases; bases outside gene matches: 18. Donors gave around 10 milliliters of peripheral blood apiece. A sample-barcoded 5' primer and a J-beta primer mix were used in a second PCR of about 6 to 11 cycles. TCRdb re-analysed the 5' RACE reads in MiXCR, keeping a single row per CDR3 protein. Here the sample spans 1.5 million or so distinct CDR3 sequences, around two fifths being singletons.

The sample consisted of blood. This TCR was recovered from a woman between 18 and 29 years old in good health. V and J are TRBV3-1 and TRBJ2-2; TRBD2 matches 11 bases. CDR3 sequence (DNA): TGTGCCAGCAGCCCCGCGGAACTAGCGGGGGATAGTTTGGGGACCGGGGAGCTGTTTTTT. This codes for CASSPAELAGDSLGTGELFF.